This passage covers 5 T cell receptor beta chains from one sample sequenced in a study of control samples from healthy donors and cancer patients. The data were produced by immunoSEQ multiplex PCR, yet TCRdb's version contains in-frame clones alone and is incomplete. Of over 30,000 clones listed, 86% are singletons. What was sequenced was PBMCs. These receptors originate from a woman aged 40 to 50 with lung cancer.

The V gene is TRBV3-1 (or the pseudogene TRBV3-2), the J gene TRBJ2-7, with a possible D match to TRBD1 (5 bases). Per germline, CDR1 LGHDT and CDR2 YNNKEL (reference sequence). This CDR3 is 15 amino acids long. With 4 bases removed from V and 3 bases from J, the gap between germline ends came to 16 bases. The CDR3 DNA reads TGTGCCAGCAGCCCGCGACAGATGACCCTCTACGAGCAGTACTTC. Translation gives CASSPRQMTLYEQYF.

The rearrangement joins TRBV29-1 to TRBJ2-6; 9 nucleotides align to TRBD1. Germline trimming cut 7 bases from V and 0 bases from J; bases unmatched to any gene: 7. From germline, CDR1 is SQVTM and CDR2 ANQGSEA. This CDR3 is built from 16 residues. CDR3 sequence reads: CSAGQGISSGANVLTF. The DNA for the CDR3 is TGCAGCGCTGGACAGGGGATTAGCTCTGGGGCCAACGTCCTGACTTTC.

This clone was seen more than once but under ten times. V is TRBV5-6 and J is TRBJ1-2, with 8 bases matching TRBD1. CDR1 SGHDT and CDR2 YYEEEE come from the germline V gene. V shed 4 bases and J 0 bases; nucleotides not matched to a gene: 14. The CDR3 runs to 18 residues. The CDR3 region has the DNA TGTGCCAGCAGCCCGTCTACCAGGGGACAGGTAGCTAACTATGGCTACACCTTC. Its protein product is CASSPSTRGQVANYGYTF.

The chain recombines TRBV10-2 with TRBJ1-2; maybe TRBD1 (5 bases). Trimming cost V 2 bases and J 6 bases, with 10 bases left between them. The CDR3 is 13 residues long. The germline CDR1 and CDR2 sequences are WSHSY and SAAADI. CDR3 residues: CASSEGAWDGYTF. CDR3 coding DNA: TGCGCCAGCAGTGAGGGGGCTTGGGATGGCTACACCTTC.

The chain is built from TRBV19 and TRBJ1-4; D remains ambiguous. The germline gives CDR1 LNHDA, CDR2 SQIVND (reference sequence). Trimming removed 6 bases from V and 0 bases from J, with 8 bases in between. This CDR3 has 14 amino acids. The CDR3 bases are TGTGCCAGTAGGGACCGGGCAACTAATGAAAAACTGTTTTTT. It yields the protein CASRDRATNEKLFF. The whole variable domain, filled in from reference TRBV19 and TRBJ1-4, reads DGGITQSPKYLFRKEGQNVTLSCEQNLNHDAMYWYRQDPGQGLRLIYYSQIVNDFQKGDIAEGYSVSREKKESFPLTVTSAQKNPTAFYLCASRDRATNEKLFFGSGTQLSVL.